A selection of T cell receptor beta chains follows, all from one sample in a study of spatial heterogeneity in lung cancer. Via MiXCR, TCRdb re-called the 5' RACE reads, giving one row per CDR3 protein. The sample records some 15,000 distinct CDR3 sequences, over 6.5% being singletons. The sample in question was PBMCs, obtained at surgery. The receptors were sampled from a female donor with early-stage non-small cell lung cancer. Both conserved end residues are part of each CDR3. A D gene is named only where the DNA matches it firmly. Clone size is given for some rows only: seen once, a few or many times, or a class if the clone is expanded.

>TRBJ1-1|few|.|TRBV7-9
CASSLALSGVEAFF
TGTGCCAGCAGCTTAGCGCTATCTGGGGTTGAAGCTTTCTTT
>TRBJ1-1|many|.|TRBV28
CASSLRNTEAFF
TGTGCCAGCAGTTTGAGGAACACTGAAGCTTTCTTT
>TRBJ1-6|many|.|TRBV19
CASSFSSYNSPLHF
TGTGCCAGTTCGTTCAGCTCCTATAATTCACCCCTCCACTTT
>TRBJ2-4|many|.|TRBV28
CASSRVATNIQYF
TGTGCCAGCAGTCGTGTAGCCACAAACATTCAGTACTTC
>TRBJ2-7|few|.|TRBV18
CASSPRGRVYEQYF
TGTGCCAGCTCACCGAGAGGGCGAGTATACGAGCAGTACTTC
>TRBJ2-3|many|.|TRBV6-6
CASSLETDTQYF
TGTGCCAGCAGCCTGGAAACAGATACGCAGTATTTT
>TRBJ2-2|many|.|TRBV20-1
CSARGGSVNTGELFF
TGCAGTGCTAGAGGGGGTAGCGTGAACACCGGGGAGCTGTTTTTT
>TRBJ1-2|many|.|TRBV4-3
CASSQDPTANYGYTF
TGCGCCAGCAGCCAAGACCCGACAGCTAACTATGGCTACACCTTC
>TRBJ2-3|few|TRBD2|TRBV29-1
CSVEREDTDTQYF
TGCAGCGTTGAGCGGGAGGACACAGATACGCAGTATTTT
>TRBJ1-3|many|.|TRBV12-3/TRBV12-4
CASLTVGRSSGNTIYF
TGTGCCAGCCTAACCGTCGGCCGTAGCTCTGGAAACACCATATATTTT
>TRBJ2-5|many|.|TRBV9
CASSVAPGVETQYF
TGTGCCAGCAGCGTAGCCCCGGGGGTGGAGACCCAGTACTTC
>TRBJ2-5|many|.|TRBV7-2
CASSRDGQETQYF
TGTGCCAGCAGCCGGGACGGACAAGAGACCCAGTACTTC
>TRBJ1-1|many|.|TRBV7-2
CASSPFPRGNTEAFF
TGTGCCAGCAGCCCATTTCCGCGGGGGAACACTGAAGCTTTCTTT
>TRBJ2-3|.|TRBD2|TRBV6-6
CASTPLGGGLGDTQYF
TGTGCCAGCACCCCTCTGGGGGGGGGACTGGGAGATACGCAGTATTTT
>TRBJ1-2|.|TRBD1|TRBV7-2
CASSFEGARGYTF
TGTGCCAGCAGCTTTGAGGGGGCGCGTGGCTACACCTTC
>TRBJ2-5|many|TRBD2|TRBV7-9
CASSLGALAGAETQYF
TGTGCCAGCAGCTTAGGTGCGCTAGCGGGAGCAGAGACCCAGTACTTC
>TRBJ2-5|many|.|TRBV7-9
CASSPTGIALGTQYF
TGTGCCAGCAGCCCCACCGGAATCGCTCTAGGGACCCAGTACTTC
>TRBJ2-7|.|TRBD2|TRBV18
CASSPPGGGSYEQYF
TGTGCCAGCTCACCACCTGGCGGGGGCTCCTACGAGCAGTACTTC
>TRBJ2-5|many|TRBD1|TRBV7-9
CASSLSTGMETQYF
TGTGCCAGCAGCTTATCGACAGGGATGGAGACCCAGTACTTC
>TRBJ2-6|.|TRBD1|TRBV28
CASSLGDRGSGANVLTF
TGTGCCAGCAGTTTGGGGGACAGGGGCTCTGGGGCCAACGTCCTGACTTTC